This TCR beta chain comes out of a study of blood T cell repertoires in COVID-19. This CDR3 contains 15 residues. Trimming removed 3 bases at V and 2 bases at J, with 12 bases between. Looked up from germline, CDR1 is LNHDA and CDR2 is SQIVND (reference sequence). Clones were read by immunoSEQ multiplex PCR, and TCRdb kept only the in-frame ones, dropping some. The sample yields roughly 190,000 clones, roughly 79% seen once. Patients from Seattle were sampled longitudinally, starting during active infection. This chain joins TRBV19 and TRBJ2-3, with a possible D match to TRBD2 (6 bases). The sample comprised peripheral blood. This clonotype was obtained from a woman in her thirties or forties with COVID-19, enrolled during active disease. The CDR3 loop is CASSMAGRYTDTQYF. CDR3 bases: TGTGCCAGTAGTATGGCCGGGAGATACACAGATACGCAGTATTTT.